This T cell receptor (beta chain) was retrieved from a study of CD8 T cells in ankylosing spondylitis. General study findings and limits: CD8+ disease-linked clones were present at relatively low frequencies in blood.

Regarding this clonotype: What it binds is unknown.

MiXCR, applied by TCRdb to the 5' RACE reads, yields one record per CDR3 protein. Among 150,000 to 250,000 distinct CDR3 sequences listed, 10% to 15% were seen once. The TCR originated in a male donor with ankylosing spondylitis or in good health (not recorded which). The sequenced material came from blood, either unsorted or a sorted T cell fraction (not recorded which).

CDR3 residues: CSARDSLLETQYF. CDR3 bases: TGCAGTGCTAGGGACTCCCTCTTAGAGACCCAGTACTTC. V and J are TRBV20-1 and TRBJ2-5; D perhaps matches TRBD2 (5 bases). The germline CDR1 and CDR2 sequences are DFQATT and SNEGSKA (reference sequence). This CDR3 is built from 13 residues. The ends were cut back, 3 bases at V and 4 bases at J, with 12 bases in the middle.